The 24 T cell receptor beta chains listed next were all sequenced from one sample in a study of lymphopenia after photon versus proton radiotherapy. Assay: immunoSEQ multiplex PCR; the TCRdb copy retains only in-frame clones and omits some. This repertoire shows roughly 14,000 clones, approximately 90% found once; its top ten account for 9.5% to 13%. The sample in question was peripheral blood, obtained from a patient treated with proton-based radiotherapy. The receptors derive from a man in his 70s with pancreatic cancer.

This clone is categorized as medium-sized (0.01 to 0.1%). CDR3 DNA: TGTGCCAGCATAAGTCCGACAGGGGTTGGAAACACCATATATTTT. Encoded protein: CASISPTGVGNTIYF. The chain links TRBV6-1 to TRBJ1-3; 8 bases match TRBD1. CDR3 length: 15 residues. CDR1 and CDR2 from the germline V gene are MNHNS and SASEGT. Trimming removed 7 bases from V and 3 bases from J; junction bases left unmatched: 8.

The chain links TRBV7-8 to TRBJ1-2; D not certain. The CDR3 has 14 amino acids. Germline V gives CDR1 SGHVS, CDR2 FQNEAQ. V shed 5 bases and J shed 11 bases, with 21 bases lying between them. The CDR3 nucleotides read TGTGCCAGCAGCCAACGGACGTCCCAAGTGAATTACACCTTC. Protein sequence: CASSQRTSQVNYTF.

The chain uses TRBV20-1 and TRBJ2-7; no clear D. CDR3 length: 11 amino acids. Germline V gene lookup returns CDR1 DFQATT and CDR2 SNEGSKA (reference sequence). V shed 6 bases and J shed 7 bases, with 13 bases lying between them. The CDR3 region is CSAETWREQYF. The CDR3 DNA reads as TGCAGTGCCGAAACATGGCGGGAGCAGTACTTC.

The chain recombines TRBV4-1 with TRBJ2-1, with 11 bases aligning to TRBD2. Germline loops: CDR1 MGHRA, CDR2 YSYEKL. CDR3 length equals 17 residues. Trimming took 3 bases from V and 6 from J; bases not matched to a gene: 10. The CDR3 here is CASSHGLAGPSVNEQFF. The CDR3 DNA reads as TGCGCCAGCAGCCACGGACTAGCGGGTCCCTCTGTCAATGAGCAGTTCTTC.

This chain uses TRBV5-1 with TRBJ2-2, with 7 bases that match TRBD1. After removal of 4 bases from V and 1 base from J, the junction contained 7 bases not matched to a gene. The CDR3 runs 16 residues. Germline V gives CDR1 SGHRS, CDR2 YFSETQ. The DNA for the CDR3 is TGCGCCAGCAGCGGTAGGACAGGAAGGAACACCGGGGAGCTGTTTTTT. It specifies CASSGRTGRNTGELFF.

The chain couples TRBV2 to TRBJ2-7, with D tentatively TRBD1 (5 bases). The CDR3 contains 13 residues. The ends were cut back, 5 bases at V and 3 bases at J, with 11 bases in the middle. Germline values: CDR1 SNHLY, CDR2 FYNNEI. DNA of the CDR3: TGTGCCAGCAGTAACCCAGACAGCTACGAGCAGTACTTC. Protein product: CASSNPDSYEQYF.

The J gene is TRBJ1-2, the V gene TRBV7-8; D is ambiguous. V was cut by 2 bases and J by 8 bases, with 18 bases left in between. Germline CDR1 SGHVS, CDR2 FQNEAQ. The CDR3 is made up of 15 amino acids. CDR3 protein: CASSLYNSPGGGYTF. As DNA, the CDR3 is TGTGCCAGCAGCTTATATAATTCACCCGGTGGGGGCTACACCTTC.

This chain links TRBV7-9 with TRBJ2-5, with a weak D call TRBD2 (6 bases). The CDR3 has 15 residues. The V and J ends lost 1 base and 4 bases respectively, with 13 bases between them. In germline, CDR1 is SEHNR, CDR2 FQNEAQ (reference sequence). In DNA, the CDR3 is TGTGCCAGCAGCTTAGAGTTGGGGGGTCGAGAGACCCAGTACTTC. This encodes CASSLELGGRETQYF.

Relative to its sample, this clone is medium-sized. The chain is built from TRBV25-1 and TRBJ2-7; possible D gene TRBD2, 6 bases. Trimming shortened V by 2 bases and J by 4 bases, and 15 bases separated the two germline ends. Germline V gene data show CDR1 as MGHDK and CDR2 as SYGVNS. This CDR3 comprises 15 residues. Here the CDR3 reads CASSELGGDLYEQYF. The CDR3 DNA sequence: TGTGCCAGCAGTGAACTGGGGGGAGACTTGTACGAGCAGTACTTC.

A single count supports this clone. This sequence joins TRBV5-1 and TRBJ1-4; D is perhaps TRBD1 (5 bases). The CDR3 spans 14 residues. V shed 1 base and J shed 7 bases, with 11 bases lying between them. Germline-derived CDR1 and CDR2 are SGHRS and YFSETQ. The CDR3 here is CASSLRPGSEKLFF. CDR3 DNA sequence: TGCGCCAGCAGCTTGAGGCCAGGGTCTGAAAAACTGTTTTTT.

This sequence joins TRBV11-2 and TRBJ1-1, with TRBD1 matching over 7 bases. This CDR3 has 14 amino acids. The germline CDR1 and CDR2 sequences are SGHAT and FQNNGV. The V and J ends lost 5 bases and 2 bases, in that order; junction bases with no gene match: 5. The chain's CDR3 is CASSLDRVNTEAFF. For the CDR3, the DNA is TGTGCCAGCAGCCTTGACAGGGTCAACACTGAAGCTTTCTTT.

V and J are TRBV11-2 and TRBJ2-3; maybe TRBD2 (6 bases). Germline V gene lookup returns CDR1 SGHAT and CDR2 FQNNGV. Between the trimmed V and J ends, which lost 2 bases and 7 bases, there was a span of 13 bases. This CDR3 is 14 amino acids long. The CDR3 bases are TGTGCCAGCAGCTTATCAGGAGGGGCAAATACGCAGTATTTT. Amino acid sequence: CASSLSGGANTQYF.

This chain links TRBV6-5 with TRBJ2-7; D may be TRBD2 (5 bases). Germline CDR1 and CDR2: MNHEY and SVGAGI. V lost 8 bases, J lost 5 bases, and 19 bases lay in between. The CDR3 is 14 residues long. The DNA of the CDR3 is TGTGCCAGCCACCCGAGGGCAGGCGTTAACGAGCAGTACTTC. Translation: CASHPRAGVNEQYF.

The J gene is TRBJ2-5, the V gene TRBV7-2, with D perhaps TRBD1 (6 bases). Matching the DNA end better, TRBJ2-7 makes the J call doubtful. Germline V gene lookup returns CDR1 SGHTA and CDR2 FQGNSA. CDR3 size: 13 residues. The DNA of the CDR3 is TGTGCCAGCAGCTCCAGACAGGTGCACGAGCAGTACTTC. It is translated as CASSSRQVHEQYF.

The genes are TRBV30 and TRBJ1-1, with D uncertain. Trimming pared 4 bases from V and 0 bases from J, leaving 6 bases between. Germline loops: CDR1 GTSNPN, CDR2 SVGIG (reference sequence). CDR3 size: 12 residues. The CDR3 DNA sequence: TGTGCCTGGAACATTATGAACACTGAAGCTTTCTTT. Amino acids: CAWNIMNTEAFF.

The J gene is TRBJ1-4, the V gene TRBV7-9, with TRBD1 matching 9 bases. V trimming: 2 bases; J trimming: 7 bases; junction bases outside the gene matches: 2. Germline CDR1 is SEHNR and CDR2 is FQNEAQ (reference sequence). The CDR3 is made up of 14 amino acids. Here the CDR3 DNA reads TGTGCCAGCAGCTTATTGACAGGGGGTGAAAAACTGTTTTTT. Protein sequence: CASSLLTGGEKLFF.

The chain carries TRBV11-2 and TRBJ1-1, with TRBD1 identical over 11 bases. V was pared by 6 bases and J by 5 bases, with 11 bases of the junction left unmatched. CDR3 length equals 16 residues. Germline-derived CDR1 and CDR2 are SGHAT and FQNNGV. The CDR3 DNA reads TGTGCCAGCAGGACGGGACAGGGGGTGAGGAAGACTGAAGCTTTCTTT. Amino acids: CASRTGQGVRKTEAFF.

This sequence joins TRBV7-3 and TRBJ2-1; 12 bases fit TRBD2. J gave up 6 bases and V 1 base, and 4 bases lay outside the gene matches. Germline V gene lookup returns CDR1 SGHTA and CDR2 FQGTGA. This CDR3 has 16 residues. DNA of the CDR3: TGTGCCAGCAGCTTAAGTCCTAGCGGGAGGGTCAATGAGCAGTTCTTC. Encoded protein: CASSLSPSGRVNEQFF.

The chain combines TRBV2 with TRBJ2-3; D is possibly TRBD1 (6 bases). Trimming removed 7 bases at V and 0 bases at J, with 38 bases between. The germline CDR1 and CDR2 sequences are SNHLY and FYNNEI. The CDR3 loop spans 23 amino acids. CDR3 sequence reads: CASTFPHLSMDRDHRASTDTQYF. The CDR3 nucleotides are TGTGCCAGCACCTTCCCACACCTCTCTATGGACAGAGACCACCGTGCTAGCACAGATACGCAGTATTTT.

For this clone: The germline gene is not matched at one end of the junction; a read error may be the cause. V gene TRBV6-5 combines with J gene TRBJ2-7; D uncertain. The CDR3 has 10 residues. Germline assignment: CDR1 MNHEY and CDR2 SVGAGI. This chain's CDR3 is CASSSSEQYF. Written as DNA, the CDR3 is TGTGCCAGCAGTTCCTCCGAGCAGTACTTC.

The rearrangement links TRBV4-1 to TRBJ2-1, with D possibly TRBD2 on 5 matching bases. The ends were cut back, 6 bases at V and 4 bases at J, with 28 bases in the middle. Germline CDR1 is MGHRA and CDR2 is YSYEKL. The CDR3 has 19 amino acids. CDR3 loop: CASRRLWAGGLIFYNEQFF. CDR3 in DNA: TGCGCCAGCAGACGCCTATGGGCGGGCGGATTAATATTTTACAATGAGCAGTTCTTC.

This chain uses TRBV5-1 with TRBJ1-1; TRBD1 matches 9 bases. Germline trimming cut 2 bases from V and 1 base from J; bases unmatched to any gene: 3. The CDR3 consists of 15 residues. Germline assignment: CDR1 SGHRS and CDR2 YFSETQ. CDR3 DNA sequence: TGCGCCAGCAGCTTCTCGACAGGGGGGAACACTGAAGCTTTCTTT. Translating it yields CASSFSTGGNTEAFF.

This clone was seen just once. The CDR3 DNA reads TGTGCCAGCAGTGACCCGATTAGCAATCAGCCCCAGCATTTT. Protein sequence: CASSDPISNQPQHF. V gene TRBV6-1 combines with J gene TRBJ1-5; no firm D call. V was clipped by 3 bases and J by 0 bases, with 6 bases between them. The CDR3 extends over 14 amino acids. Germline V gene data show CDR1 as MNHNS and CDR2 as SASEGT.

The rearrangement uses TRBV7-3 and TRBJ2-2; tentative D call: TRBD2 (5 bases). In germline, CDR1 is SGHTA, CDR2 FQGTGA. This CDR3 region has 14 residues. V was cut by 0 bases and J by 6 bases, with 8 bases left in between. The CDR3 loop reads CASSLTKEAGELFF. CDR3 in DNA: TGTGCCAGCAGCTTAACGAAGGAGGCCGGGGAGCTGTTTTTT.